This T cell receptor beta chain was found in a study of T-cell reconstitution after alpha-beta-depleted transplantation in children. Study-wide results and limits: The main origin of T-cell counts and diversity one year after transplant was newly produced T cells. For some patients, TCRbeta diversity was high at day 60 because of recipient T cells and thymic progenitors that survived. About two months after transplant, alpha-beta T cells reportedly came from several hundred expanded graft clones.

This clonotype was counted at least ten times. Its antigen is undetermined. V was trimmed by 7 bases and J by 1 base, leaving 10 bases between them. This CDR3 has 14 residues. Germline V gene lookup returns CDR1 MNHNS and CDR2 SASEGT. During its preparation, the TCRbeta library received unique molecular identifiers. Using its own MiXCR run on the PCR reads, TCRdb lists one record per CDR3 protein. Of approximately 290,000 distinct CDR3 sequences listed, under 14% are singletons. Here the sequenced sample was peripheral blood, taken 180 days after TCRalphabeta/CD19-depleted stem cell transplant. The chain is built from TRBV6-1 and TRBJ2-2; no firm D call. The source is a male patient between 2 and 15 years old who had a stem cell transplant for chronic granulomatous disease, so the T cells may come from the graft donor. The CDR3 loop reads CASKRTLNTGELFF. The CDR3 DNA reads as TGTGCCAGCAAGAGGACCCTGAACACCGGGGAGCTGTTTTTT.